This T cell receptor beta chain was recovered during a study of blood T cell repertoires in COVID-19. Overall study: Sample material is recorded as cDNA or gDNA derived from T cells, B-cell-depleted T cells, or PBMCs.

Looked up from germline, CDR1 is SGDLS and CDR2 is YYNGEE. V shed 7 bases and J 6 bases; nucleotides not matched to a gene: 11. This CDR3 comprises 15 residues. Method: immunoSEQ multiplex PCR; TCRdb's copy keeps in-frame clones and lacks some. The repertoire holds 310,000 or so clones, 85% to 90% seen once, with under 4.5% in the top ten. This clone was seen a single time. The sample was peripheral blood. The chain joins TRBV9 to TRBJ2-1; 9 bases fit TRBD2. The sequence came from a woman in her fifties or sixties with active or convalescent COVID-19. CDR3 in amino acids: CASSPLSGGFNEQFF. The CDR3 DNA sequence: TGTGCCAGCTCACCCCTCAGCGGGGGGTTCAATGAGCAGTTCTTC. The complete variable domain, with remaining parts taken from reference TRBV9 and TRBJ2-1, reads DSGVTQTPKHLITATGQRVTLRCSPRSGDLSVYWYQQSLDQGLQFLIQYYNGEERAKGNILERFSAQQFPDLHSELNLSSLELGDSALYFCASSPLSGGFNEQFFGPGTRLTVL.